This T cell receptor beta chain is from a study of blood T cells in healthy people across ages. It was with a sample-barcoded 5' primer and a J-beta primer mix that a second PCR of about 7 to 12 cycles was run. TCRdb re-derived calls from the 5' RACE reads in MiXCR, one entry per CDR3 protein. The sample holds approximately 1.5 million distinct CDR3 sequences, around 35% seen once. The sample taken for sequencing was blood. This receptor was identified in a woman in her twenties or thirties in good health.

The chain's CDR3 is CASSFPRLAGVGEQFF. CDR3 nucleotides: TGTGCCAGCAGCTTTCCACGACTAGCGGGAGTAGGTGAGCAGTTCTTC. The J gene is TRBJ2-1, the V gene TRBV7-9; 12 bases match TRBD2. This CDR3 has 16 amino acids. Per germline, CDR1 SEHNR and CDR2 FQNEAQ (reference sequence). The junction had 9 bases not matched to a gene; V was cut back by 3 bases and J by 9 bases.